This record covers a single T cell receptor beta chain. The sample comes from a study of blood T cell repertoires in COVID-19. Background on the study: The origin of the acute and convalescent COVID-19 samples was the United States, Italy and Spain. Nucleic acid was either cDNA or gDNA, and it came from T cells, B-cell-depleted T cells, or PBMCs.

Trimming took off 5 bases at V and 5 bases at J, with 16 bases between the two ends. CDR1 and CDR2 from the germline V gene are SGHTA and FQGTGA. The CDR3 contains 14 residues. In the original workflow: Nucleated cell counts were estimated from reference gene primer amplification. Clones were sequenced by immunoSEQ multiplex PCR, and TCRdb holds only the in-frame ones, with some missing. That table supplies the V and J calls and clone size; D and trimming were determined from the DNA. The sample contains about 210,000 clones, over 70% of which appear only once. This clonotype originated in a woman in her 50s with acute or convalescent COVID-19. The gene calls are TRBV7-3 and TRBJ2-7; D might be TRBD1 (5 bases). Sequenced sample: peripheral blood. The CDR3 loop reads CASSPGGQGNEQYF. Here the CDR3 DNA reads TGTGCCAGCAGCCCTGGTGGGCAGGGCAACGAGCAGTACTTC. The whole variable domain, filled in from reference TRBV7-3 and TRBJ2-7, reads GAGVSQTPSNKVTEKGKYVELRCDPISGHTALYWYRQSLGQGPEFLIYFQGTGAADDSGLPNDRFFAVRPEGSVSTLKIQRTERGDSAVYLCASSPGGQGNEQYFGPGTRLTVT.